A selection of T cell receptor beta chains follows, all from one sample in a study of monozygotic twins with inflammatory bowel disease. Using the 5' RACE reads, TCRdb records one entry per CDR3 protein without DNA. Recorded here are 110,000 to 150,000 distinct CDR3 sequences; the top ten clones represent roughly 1.2%. Sequenced: blood. These receptors originate from a human donor with ulcerative colitis or Crohn's disease, or a healthy co-twin of an affected twin (not recorded which). CDR3s include the opening cysteine and the closing phenylalanine or tryptophan.

TRBV4-2	TRBJ1-2	CASSQVGQSNYGYTF
TRBV7-9	TRBJ2-5	CASSLMGGDVTQYF
TRBV11-2	TRBJ2-1	CASSLGSLWSSYNEQFF
TRBV7-3	TRBJ2-3	CASSSIGQGVGDTQYF
TRBV5-1	TRBJ1-1	CASSPGQGARSEAFF
TRBV18	TRBJ2-1	CASSPRLARYNEQFF
TRBV28	TRBJ2-7	CASRYQAGGPGEQYF
TRBV20-1	TRBJ2-1	CSGRDRAYNEQFF
TRBV7-2	TRBJ2-4	CASSSRGAMQYF
TRBV13	TRBJ2-7	CASSPRREGYYEQYF
TRBV7-2	TRBJ2-3	CASSLFGEGPTDTQYF
TRBV20-1	TRBJ2-1	CSGGDRLAGGLEQFF
TRBV19	TRBJ2-7	CASSMRGREQYF